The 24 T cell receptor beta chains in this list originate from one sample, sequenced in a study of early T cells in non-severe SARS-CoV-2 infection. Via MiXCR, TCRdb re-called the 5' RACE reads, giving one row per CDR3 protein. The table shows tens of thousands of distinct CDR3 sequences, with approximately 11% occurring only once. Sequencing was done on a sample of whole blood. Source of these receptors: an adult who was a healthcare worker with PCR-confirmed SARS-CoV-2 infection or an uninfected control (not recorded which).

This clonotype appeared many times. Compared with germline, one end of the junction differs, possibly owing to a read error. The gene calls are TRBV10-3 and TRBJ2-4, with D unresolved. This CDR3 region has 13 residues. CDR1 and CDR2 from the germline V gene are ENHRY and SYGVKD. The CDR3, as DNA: TGTGCCATCAGTGAGGCCCTGGGCATTGCTGCCAACTTC. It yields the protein CAISEALGIAANF.

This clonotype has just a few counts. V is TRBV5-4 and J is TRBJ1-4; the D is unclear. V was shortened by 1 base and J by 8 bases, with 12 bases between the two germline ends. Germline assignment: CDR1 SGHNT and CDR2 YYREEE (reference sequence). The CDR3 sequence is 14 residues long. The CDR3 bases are TGTGCCAGCAGCTTGATCGAGAGTGGCGAAAAACTGTTTTTT. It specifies CASSLIESGEKLFF. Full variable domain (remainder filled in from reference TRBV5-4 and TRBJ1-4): ETGVTQSPTHLIKTRGQQVTLRCSSQSGHNTVSWYQQALGQGPQFIFQYYREEENGRGNFPPRFSGLQFPNYSSELNVNALELDDSALYLCASSLIESGEKLFFGSGTQLSVL.

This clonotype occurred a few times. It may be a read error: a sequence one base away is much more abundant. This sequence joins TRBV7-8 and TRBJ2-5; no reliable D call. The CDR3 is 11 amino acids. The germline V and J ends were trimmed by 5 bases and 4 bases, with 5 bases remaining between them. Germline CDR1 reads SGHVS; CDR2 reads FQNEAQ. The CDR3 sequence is CASSQLETQYF. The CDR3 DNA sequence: TGTGCCAGCAGCCAACTAGAGACCCAGTACTTC.

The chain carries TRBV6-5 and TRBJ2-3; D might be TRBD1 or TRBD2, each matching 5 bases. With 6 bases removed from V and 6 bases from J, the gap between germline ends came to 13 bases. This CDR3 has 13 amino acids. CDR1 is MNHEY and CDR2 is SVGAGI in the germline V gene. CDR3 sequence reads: CASRGEQVDTQYF. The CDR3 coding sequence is TGTGCCAGCAGGGGGGAGCAGGTGGATACGCAGTATTTT.

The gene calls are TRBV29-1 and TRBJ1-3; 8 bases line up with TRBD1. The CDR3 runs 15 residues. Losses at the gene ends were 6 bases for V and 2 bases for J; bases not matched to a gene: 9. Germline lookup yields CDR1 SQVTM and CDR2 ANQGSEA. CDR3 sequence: CSVTGQEITGNTIYF. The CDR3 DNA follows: TGCAGCGTCACGGGACAGGAGATCACTGGAAACACCATATATTTT. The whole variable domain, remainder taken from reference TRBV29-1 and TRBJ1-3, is SAVISQKPSRDICQRGTSLTIQCQVDSQVTMMFWYRQQPGQSLTLIATANQGSEATYESGFVIDKFPISRPNLTFSTLTVSNMSPEDSSIYLCSVTGQEITGNTIYFGEGSWLTVV.

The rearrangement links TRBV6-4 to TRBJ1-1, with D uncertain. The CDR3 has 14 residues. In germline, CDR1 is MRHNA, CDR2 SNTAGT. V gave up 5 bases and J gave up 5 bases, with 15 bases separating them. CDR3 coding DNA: TGTGCCAGCAGTCCCTCCCGGGGTCAGACTGAAGCTTTCTTT. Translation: CASSPSRGQTEAFF.

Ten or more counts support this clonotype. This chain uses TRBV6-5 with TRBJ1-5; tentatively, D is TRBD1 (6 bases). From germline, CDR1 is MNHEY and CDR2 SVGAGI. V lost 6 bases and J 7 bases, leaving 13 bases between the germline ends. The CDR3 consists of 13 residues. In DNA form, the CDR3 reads TGTGCCAGCAGACCCGACAGGAACCAGCCCCAGCATTTT. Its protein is CASRPDRNQPQHF.

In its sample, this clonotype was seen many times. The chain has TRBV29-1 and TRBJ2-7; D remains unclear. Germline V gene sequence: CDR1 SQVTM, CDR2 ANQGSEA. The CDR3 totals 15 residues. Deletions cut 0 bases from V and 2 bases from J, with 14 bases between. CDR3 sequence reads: CSVEEGNLGTYEQYF. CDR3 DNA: TGCAGCGTTGAAGAAGGAAACCTGGGAACCTACGAGCAGTACTTC.

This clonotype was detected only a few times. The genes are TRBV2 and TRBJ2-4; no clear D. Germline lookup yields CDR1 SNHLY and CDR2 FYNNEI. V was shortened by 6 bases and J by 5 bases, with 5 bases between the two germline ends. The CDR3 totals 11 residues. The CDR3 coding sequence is TGTGCCAGCAGGACCGAAAACATTCAGTACTTC. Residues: CASRTENIQYF.

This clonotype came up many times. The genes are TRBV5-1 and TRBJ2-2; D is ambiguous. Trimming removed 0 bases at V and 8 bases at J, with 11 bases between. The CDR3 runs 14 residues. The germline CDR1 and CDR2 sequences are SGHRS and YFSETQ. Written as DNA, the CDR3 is TGCGCCAGCAGCTTGGAGCCGGGCCGGGGGGAGCTGTTTTTT. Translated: CASSLEPGRGELFF.

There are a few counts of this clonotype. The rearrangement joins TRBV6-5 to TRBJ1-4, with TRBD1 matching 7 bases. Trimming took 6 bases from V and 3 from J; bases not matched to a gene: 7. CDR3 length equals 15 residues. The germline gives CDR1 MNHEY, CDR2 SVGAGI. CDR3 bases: TGTGCCAGCAGCCCGGAGGGGGCCTCTAATGAAAAACTGTTTTTT. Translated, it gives CASSPEGASNEKLFF.

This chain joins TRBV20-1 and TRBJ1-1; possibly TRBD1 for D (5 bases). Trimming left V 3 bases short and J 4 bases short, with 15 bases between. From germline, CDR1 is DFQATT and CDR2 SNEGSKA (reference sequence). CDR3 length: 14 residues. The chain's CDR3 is CSARAITGLTEAFF. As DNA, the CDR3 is TGCAGTGCTAGGGCCATTACGGGGCTCACTGAAGCTTTCTTT.

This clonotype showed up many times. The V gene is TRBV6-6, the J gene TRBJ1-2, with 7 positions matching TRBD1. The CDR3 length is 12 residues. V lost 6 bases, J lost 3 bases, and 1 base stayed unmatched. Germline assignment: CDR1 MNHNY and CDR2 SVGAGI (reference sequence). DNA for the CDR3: TGTGCCAGCAGCGACAGGGACTATGGCTACACCTTC. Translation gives CASSDRDYGYTF.

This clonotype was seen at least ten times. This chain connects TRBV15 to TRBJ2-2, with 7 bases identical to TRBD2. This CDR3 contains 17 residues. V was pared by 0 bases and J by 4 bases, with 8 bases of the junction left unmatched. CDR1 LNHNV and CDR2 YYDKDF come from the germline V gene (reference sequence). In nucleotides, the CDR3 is TGTGCCACCAGCAGAGACACCACTAGCGTGGGCACCGGGGAGCTGTTTTTT. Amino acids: CATSRDTTSVGTGELFF.

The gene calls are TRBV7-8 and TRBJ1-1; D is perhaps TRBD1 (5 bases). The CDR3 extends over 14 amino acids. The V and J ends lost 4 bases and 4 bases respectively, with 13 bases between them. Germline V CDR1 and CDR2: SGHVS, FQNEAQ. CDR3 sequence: CASSSGQGPTEAFF. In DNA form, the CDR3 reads TGTGCCAGCAGCTCAGGGCAGGGTCCCACTGAAGCTTTCTTT.

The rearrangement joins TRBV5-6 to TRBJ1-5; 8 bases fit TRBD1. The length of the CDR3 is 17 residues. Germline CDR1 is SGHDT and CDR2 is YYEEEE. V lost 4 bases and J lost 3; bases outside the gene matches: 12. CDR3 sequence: CASSRSGQGAHNQPQHF. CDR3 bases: TGTGCCAGCAGCAGAAGCGGACAGGGCGCCCACAATCAGCCCCAGCATTTT.

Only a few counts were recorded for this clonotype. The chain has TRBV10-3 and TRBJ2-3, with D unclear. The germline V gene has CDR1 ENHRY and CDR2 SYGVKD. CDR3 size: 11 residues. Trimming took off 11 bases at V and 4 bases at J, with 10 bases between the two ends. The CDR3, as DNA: TGTGCCGCCCAGGACCCAGATACGCAGTATTTT. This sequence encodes CAAQDPDTQYF.

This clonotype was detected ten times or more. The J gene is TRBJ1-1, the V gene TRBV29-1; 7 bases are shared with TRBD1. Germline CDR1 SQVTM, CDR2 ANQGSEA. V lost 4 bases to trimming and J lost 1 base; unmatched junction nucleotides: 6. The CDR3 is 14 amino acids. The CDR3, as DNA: TGCAGCGTTGTGGACAGACAGGGGAACACTGAAGCTTTCTTT. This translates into CSVVDRQGNTEAFF.

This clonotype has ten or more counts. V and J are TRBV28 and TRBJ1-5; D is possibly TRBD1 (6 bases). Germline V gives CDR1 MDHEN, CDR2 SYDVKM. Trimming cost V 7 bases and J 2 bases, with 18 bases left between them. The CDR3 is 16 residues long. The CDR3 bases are TGTGCCAGCATTGAGGGGGGGGCAGCGGGCAATCAGCCCCAGCATTTT. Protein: CASIEGGAAGNQPQHF.

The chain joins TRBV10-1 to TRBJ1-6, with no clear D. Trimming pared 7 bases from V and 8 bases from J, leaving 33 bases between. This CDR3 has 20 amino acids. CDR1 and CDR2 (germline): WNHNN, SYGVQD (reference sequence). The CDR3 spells CASMNGVLGATTFCDSPLHF. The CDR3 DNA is TGCGCCAGCATGAACGGAGTTTTAGGCGCAACTACTTTCTGTGATTCACCCCTCCACTTT.

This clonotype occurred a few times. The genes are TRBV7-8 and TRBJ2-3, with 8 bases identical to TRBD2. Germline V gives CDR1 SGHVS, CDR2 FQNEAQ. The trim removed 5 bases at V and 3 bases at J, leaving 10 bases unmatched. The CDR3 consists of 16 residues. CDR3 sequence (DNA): TGTGCCAGCAGCCGACGAGCGGGGGAGATGACAGATACGCAGTATTTT. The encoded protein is CASSRRAGEMTDTQYF.

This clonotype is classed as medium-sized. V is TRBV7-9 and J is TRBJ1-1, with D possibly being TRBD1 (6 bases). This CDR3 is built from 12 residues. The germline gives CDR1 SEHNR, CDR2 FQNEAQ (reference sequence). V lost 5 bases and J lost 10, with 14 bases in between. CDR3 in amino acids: CASSILQGTAFF. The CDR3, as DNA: TGTGCCAGCAGCATACTACAGGGAACAGCTTTCTTT.

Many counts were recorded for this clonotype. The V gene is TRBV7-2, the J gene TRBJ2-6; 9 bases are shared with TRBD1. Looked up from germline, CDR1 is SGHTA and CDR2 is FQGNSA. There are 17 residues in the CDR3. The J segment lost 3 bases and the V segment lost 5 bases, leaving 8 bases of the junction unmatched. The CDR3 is CASSQGTGMVGANVLTF. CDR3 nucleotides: TGTGCCAGCAGCCAAGGGACAGGGATGGTTGGGGCCAACGTCCTGACTTTC.

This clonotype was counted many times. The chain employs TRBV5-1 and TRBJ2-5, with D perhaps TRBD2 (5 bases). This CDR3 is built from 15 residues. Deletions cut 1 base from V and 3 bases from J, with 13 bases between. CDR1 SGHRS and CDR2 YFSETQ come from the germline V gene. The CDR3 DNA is TGCGCCAGCAGCTTGAGAGGGTTGGAGGAAGAGACCCAGTACTTC. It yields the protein CASSLRGLEEETQYF.